This TCR beta chain was identified during a study of blood T cell repertoires in COVID-19. Study-level background: Acute-phase and convalescent COVID-19 samples originated in the United States, Italy and Spain.

CDR3 length: 15 amino acids. The junction had 4 bases not matched to a gene; V was cut back by 5 bases and J by 2 bases. The germline V gene has CDR1 MDHEN and CDR2 SYDVKM. This clone was observed once. As originally analysed: Reference gene primer amplification in the assay estimated nucleated cell counts. Profiling relied on immunoSEQ multiplex PCR, and the TCRdb table lists in-frame clones only, not all of them. V and J calls and clone size follow that table, whereas D and trimming were derived from the DNA. Here the sample spans approximately 210,000 clones, around four fifths being singletons. The receptor was isolated from a woman aged 45-59 years with active or convalescent COVID-19. The rearrangement uses TRBV28 and TRBJ1-3; 9 bases match TRBD1. Sample: peripheral blood. CDR3 residues: CASSKDRGAGNTIYF. For the CDR3, the DNA is TGTGCCAGCAGTAAGGACAGGGGAGCTGGAAACACCATATATTTT.